A selection of T cell receptor beta chains follows, all from one sample in a study of blood T cell repertoires in COVID-19. Sequencing was performed with immunoSEQ multiplex PCR; in TCRdb, only in-frame clones are kept and a portion is missing. Among over 250,000 clones listed, 87% were seen once. Sequences were obtained from peripheral blood. The receptor source for this set is a woman aged 40 to 55 who had recovered from COVID-19. CDR3s include the opening cysteine and the closing phenylalanine or tryptophan. The D gene is left open where the match is weak. Clone size is given for some rows only: seen once, a few or many times, or a class if the clone is expanded.

size: NA; D: NA; V: TRBV7-6; J: TRBJ2-7; CDR3: CASSYLQAYYEQYF; DNA: TGTGCCAGCAGCTACCTACAGGCCTACTACGAGCAGTACTTC
size: NA; D: NA; V: TRBV9; J: TRBJ2-7; CDR3: CASSVGGTTYEQYF; DNA: TGTGCCAGCAGCGTAGGCGGCACAACCTACGAGCAGTACTTC
size: NA; D: NA; V: TRBV7-9; J: TRBJ1-2; CDR3: CASSPKWGGDNYGYTF; DNA: TGTGCCAGCAGCCCAAAATGGGGGGGCGACAACTATGGCTACACCTTC
size: NA; D: NA; V: TRBV7-2; J: TRBJ1-3; CDR3: CASSWRDPYSGNTIYF; DNA: TGTGCCAGCAGCTGGCGGGACCCTTACTCTGGAAACACCATATATTTT
size: NA; D: TRBD1; V: TRBV5-1; J: TRBJ1-1; CDR3: CASSSGQGKAFF; DNA: TGCGCCAGCAGCTCGGGACAGGGGAAAGCTTTCTTT
size: NA; D: NA; V: TRBV9; J: TRBJ2-7; CDR3: CASSVVEVGEQYF; DNA: TGTGCCAGCAGCGTAGTAGAGGTCGGCGAGCAGTACTTC
size: once; D: NA; V: TRBV2; J: TRBJ1-6; CDR3: CASSGRGANSPLHF; DNA: TGTGCCAGCAGTGGGAGGGGCGCGAATTCACCCCTCCACTTT
size: once; D: TRBD1; V: TRBV5-8; J: TRBJ1-1; CDR3: CASSSRDRKRTEAFF; DNA: TGTGCCAGCAGCAGCCGGGACAGAAAGCGAACTGAAGCTTTCTTT
size: once; D: TRBD2; V: TRBV5-8; J: TRBJ2-7; CDR3: CASVRSGGTYEQYF; DNA: TGTGCCAGCGTTAGGAGCGGGGGAACCTACGAGCAGTACTTC
size: NA; D: NA; V: TRBV2; J: TRBJ2-7; CDR3: CASRASSYEQYF; DNA: TGTGCCAGCAGGGCTAGCTCCTACGAGCAGTACTTC
size: NA; D: NA; V: TRBV5-1; J: TRBJ2-2; CDR3: CASSLAAGLTTGGELFF; DNA: TGCGCCAGCAGCTTGGCCGCGGGACTCACCACTGGAGGGGAGCTGTTTTTT
size: NA; D: TRBD2; V: TRBV5-1; J: TRBJ2-5; CDR3: CASSRTGTSGGEREETQYF; DNA: TGCGCCAGCAGCCGTACCGGGACTAGCGGGGGGGAAAGGGAAGAGACCCAGTACTTC
size: NA; D: NA; V: TRBV30; J: TRBJ1-1; CDR3: CAWGVGGRTEAFF; DNA: TGTGCCTGGGGTGTGGGGGGAAGGACTGAAGCTTTCTTT
size: NA; D: NA; V: TRBV13; J: TRBJ1-2; CDR3: CASIGQEGLRGYTF; DNA: TGTGCCAGCATAGGGCAGGAGGGTCTCAGGGGCTACACCTTC
size: NA; D: NA; V: TRBV12-3/TRBV12-4; J: TRBJ2-7; CDR3: CASSPDTYEQYF; DNA: TGTGCCAGCAGCCCAGACACCTACGAGCAGTACTTC
size: NA; D: NA; V: TRBV5-1; J: TRBJ1-1; CDR3: CASYPEGWGDTEAFF; DNA: TGCGCCAGCTACCCCGAAGGGTGGGGAGACACTGAAGCTTTCTTT
size: NA; D: TRBD1; V: TRBV27; J: TRBJ1-4; CDR3: CAGQGPNEKLFF; DNA: TGTGCCGGACAGGGGCCTAATGAAAAACTGTTTTTT
size: NA; D: TRBD1; V: TRBV5-1; J: TRBJ1-6; CDR3: CASSPGGAENSPLHF; DNA: TGCGCCAGCAGCCCAGGGGGCGCGGAAAATTCACCCCTCCACTTT
size: NA; D: NA; V: TRBV29-1; J: TRBJ1-1; CDR3: CSATRQEYTEAFF; DNA: TGCAGCGCCACACGACAGGAGTACACTGAAGCTTTCTTT
size: NA; D: TRBD1; V: TRBV6-2/TRBV6-3; J: TRBJ2-7; CDR3: CASSYSRSGTGIWYEQYF; DNA: TGTGCCAGCAGTTACTCTCGATCCGGGACAGGGATTTGGTACGAGCAGTACTTC
size: NA; D: TRBD1; V: TRBV9; J: TRBJ1-4; CDR3: CASSTAGQGDEKLFF; DNA: TGTGCCAGCAGCACCGCGGGACAGGGGGACGAAAAACTGTTTTTT
size: NA; D: TRBD2; V: TRBV4-2; J: TRBJ2-1; CDR3: CASSQESFTSGGQDEQFF; DNA: TGTGCCAGCAGCCAAGAATCATTTACTAGCGGGGGTCAGGATGAGCAGTTCTTC
size: NA; D: NA; V: TRBV27; J: TRBJ1-6; CDR3: CASRAFVGASSYNSPLHF; DNA: TGTGCCAGCAGGGCATTCGTGGGGGCCAGCTCCTATAATTCACCCCTCCACTTT
size: few; D: NA; V: TRBV18; J: TRBJ2-2; CDR3: CASSPASLRELFF; DNA: TGTGCCAGCTCACCCGCTAGCTTACGGGAGCTGTTTTTT
size: NA; D: NA; V: TRBV6-1; J: TRBJ1-2; CDR3: CASSDPSTANYGYTF; DNA: TGTGCCAGCAGTGATCCCTCGACAGCTAACTATGGCTACACCTTC
size: NA; D: NA; V: TRBV7-9; J: TRBJ2-1; CDR3: CASSWGGNNEQFF; DNA: TGTGCCAGCAGCTGGGGGGGCAACAATGAGCAGTTCTTC
size: NA; D: NA; V: TRBV10-2; J: TRBJ2-3; CDR3: CASSAADTQYF; DNA: TGCGCCAGCAGTGCGGCAGATACGCAGTATTTT
size: NA; D: NA; V: TRBV6-6; J: TRBJ1-3; CDR3: CASSHLMPVVAAAGWENTIYF; DNA: TGTGCCAGCAGTCACCTTATGCCGGTTGTAGCAGCTGCAGGGTGGGAAAACACCATATATTTT
size: NA; D: NA; V: TRBV7-8; J: TRBJ2-7; CDR3: CASSLAQGNSYEQYF; DNA: TGTGCCAGCAGCTTAGCGCAGGGGAATTCCTACGAGCAGTACTTC
size: NA; D: NA; V: TRBV5-5; J: TRBJ1-2; CDR3: CASSLAPGGYGYTF; DNA: TGTGCCAGCAGCTTGGCACCGGGGGGCTATGGCTACACCTTC
size: NA; D: NA; V: TRBV4-1; J: TRBJ2-7; CDR3: CASSPKTRGPPYEQYF; DNA: TGCGCCAGCAGCCCCAAGACTAGAGGGCCCCCCTACGAGCAGTACTTC
size: NA; D: TRBD1; V: TRBV27; J: TRBJ1-2; CDR3: CASSWVGTGGREGYTF; DNA: TGTGCCAGCAGTTGGGTTGGGACAGGGGGCAGGGAGGGCTACACCTTC
size: once; D: TRBD1; V: TRBV6-5; J: TRBJ2-1; CDR3: CASSYMRDRGRNEQFF; DNA: TGTGCCAGCAGTTACATGCGGGACAGGGGGCGAAATGAGCAGTTCTTC
size: NA; D: TRBD1; V: TRBV2; J: TRBJ2-4; CDR3: CASSPRTGENIQYF; DNA: TGTGCCAGCTCCCCACGGACAGGGGAAAACATTCAGTACTTC
size: NA; D: NA; V: TRBV5-1; J: TRBJ2-7; CDR3: CASSGLGHYEQYF; DNA: TGCGCCAGCAGCGGGTTGGGACACTACGAGCAGTACTTC
size: NA; D: NA; V: TRBV7-9; J: TRBJ1-6; CDR3: CASSFQSTGNSPLHF; DNA: TGTGCCAGCAGCTTTCAGTCCACAGGGAACTCACCCCTCCACTTT
size: NA; D: TRBD1; V: TRBV30; J: TRBJ1-6; CDR3: CAWSAETGGGSPLHF; DNA: TGTGCCTGGAGTGCAGAGACAGGGGGCGGTTCACCCCTCCACTTT
size: NA; D: NA; V: TRBV5-1; J: TRBJ2-3; CDR3: CASSLEARGGTDTQYF; DNA: TGCGCCAGCAGCTTGGAGGCCAGGGGGGGCACAGATACGCAGTATTTT
size: NA; D: TRBD2; V: TRBV9; J: TRBJ2-3; CDR3: CASSPLAGGHTDTQYF; DNA: TGTGCCAGCAGCCCTCTAGCGGGGGGGCATACAGATACGCAGTATTTT
size: once; D: TRBD1; V: TRBV9; J: TRBJ2-7; CDR3: CASSLGTGGYYEQYF; DNA: TGTGCCAGCAGCCTCGGGACAGGGGGGTACTACGAGCAGTACTTC
size: NA; D: NA; V: TRBV7-8; J: TRBJ2-4; CDR3: CASSLGRGNIQYF; DNA: TGTGCCAGCAGCTTAGGTCGAGGGAACATTCAGTACTTC
size: NA; D: TRBD2; V: TRBV5-4; J: TRBJ2-7; CDR3: CASSPAPGLAGASYEQYF; DNA: TGTGCCAGCAGCCCGGCCCCGGGACTAGCGGGCGCCTCCTACGAGCAGTACTTC
size: NA; D: TRBD2; V: TRBV3-1/TRBV3-2; J: TRBJ2-3; CDR3: CASSPRTSGTPYTDTQYF; DNA: TGTGCCAGCAGCCCGAGGACTAGCGGGACCCCATACACAGATACGCAGTATTTT
size: NA; D: TRBD2; V: TRBV7-2; J: TRBJ2-5; CDR3: CASSPLAGRETQYF; DNA: TGTGCCAGCAGCCCGTTAGCGGGGCGGGAGACCCAGTACTTC
size: NA; D: NA; V: TRBV3-1/TRBV3-2; J: TRBJ2-3; CDR3: CASSQDTGTGNTQYF; DNA: TGTGCCAGCAGCCAAGACACAGGGACGGGGAATACGCAGTATTTT